Below, 17 T cell receptor beta chains from the same sample are listed, as sequenced in a study of cytomegalovirus exposure and HLA in healthy donors. The PCR was carried out with 60 Vbeta primers and 13 Jbeta primers. The repertoire was sequenced with immunoSEQ multiplex PCR; TCRdb's copy has only in-frame clones and lacks some. The sample contains about 100,000 clones, roughly 70% of which appear only once. The sample comprised PBMCs. These receptors were taken from a woman between 18 and 29 years old in good health and CMV-seropositive.

The chain has TRBV18 and TRBJ2-2; no clear D. Looked up from germline, CDR1 is KGHSH and CDR2 is LQKENI. This CDR3 contains 14 residues. Deletions cut 6 bases from V and 4 bases from J, with 12 bases between. The chain's CDR3 is CASSGVPGTGELFF. The CDR3 nucleotides are TGTGCCAGCTCCGGTGTACCGGGCACCGGGGAGCTGTTTTTT.

The chain carries TRBV29-1 and TRBJ2-7; TRBD2 aligns across 10 bases. CDR3 length: 14 residues. V was pared by 5 bases and J by 1 base, with 5 bases of the junction left unmatched. Germline CDR1 reads SQVTM; CDR2 reads ANQGSEA. This CDR3 reads CSVFASGGSYEQYF. CDR3 DNA: TGCAGCGTTTTCGCTAGCGGGGGATCCTACGAGCAGTACTTC.

The rearrangement uses TRBV28 and TRBJ2-3, with TRBD2 matching 12 bases. V was pared by 0 bases and J by 5 bases, with 3 bases of the junction left unmatched. This CDR3 is built from 16 residues. The germline gives CDR1 MDHEN, CDR2 SYDVKM. CDR3: CASSLWRLAGVDTQYF. CDR3 nucleotides: TGTGCCAGCAGTTTATGGCGACTAGCGGGAGTAGATACGCAGTATTTT.

CDR3 region: CASSRSGSTQYF. Here the CDR3 DNA reads TGTGCCAGTAGCCGTTCCGGGAGCACCCAGTACTTC. The chain combines TRBV19 with TRBJ2-5, with a tentative D call TRBD2 (6 bases). This CDR3 region has 12 residues. Germline V lookup: CDR1 LNHDA, CDR2 SQIVND (reference sequence). Deletions cut 6 bases from V and 8 bases from J, with 13 bases between. The complete variable domain, with remaining parts taken from reference TRBV19 and TRBJ2-5, reads DGGITQSPKYLFRKEGQNVTLSCEQNLNHDAMYWYRQDPGQGLRLIYYSQIVNDFQKGDIAEGYSVSREKKESFPLTVTSAQKNPTAFYLCASSRSGSTQYFGPGTRLLVL.

This clone was seen more than once but under ten times. V usage is TRBV5-1 and J usage is TRBJ1-1; TRBD1 agrees at 7 bases. This CDR3 is 15 amino acids long. V lost 0 bases, J lost 6 bases, and 8 bases stayed unmatched. The V gene's germline CDR1 is SGHRS and CDR2 YFSETQ. The CDR3: CASSLAATGIPEAFF. In nucleotides, the CDR3 is TGCGCCAGCAGCTTGGCCGCGACAGGGATACCTGAAGCTTTCTTT.

The chain employs TRBV30 and TRBJ2-5; D unclear. V dropped 0 bases and J dropped 1 base, with 9 bases sitting between them. CDR3 length: 14 amino acids. CDR1 is GTSNPN, CDR2 SVGIG, per germline (reference sequence). CDR3: CAWSVPETQETQYF. CDR3 sequence (DNA): TGTGCCTGGAGTGTCCCGGAGACCCAAGAGACCCAGTACTTC.

The V gene is TRBV9, the J gene TRBJ1-1; TRBD1 matches 8 bases. The CDR3 has 16 amino acids. The germline V gene has CDR1 SGDLS and CDR2 YYNGEE. Trimming at V came to 3 bases and at J to 0 bases, leaving 7 bases not matched to a gene. CDR3 residues: CASSARAQGVNTEAFF. The CDR3 DNA reads TGTGCCAGCAGCGCCCGCGCACAGGGGGTGAACACTGAAGCTTTCTTT.

This rearrangement joins TRBV4-2 to TRBJ2-1; 7 nucleotides align to TRBD2. The CDR3 contains 15 residues. Germline-derived CDR1 and CDR2 are LGHNA and YNFKEQ. The V segment lost 3 bases and the J segment 8 bases; nucleotides outside the gene matches: 10. This CDR3 is CASSQGGGRSYEQFF. Here the CDR3 DNA reads TGTGCCAGCAGCCAGGGCGGCGGGAGAAGCTATGAGCAGTTCTTC.

This clone occurred once. This sequence joins TRBV29-1 and TRBJ1-2; 7 bases line up with TRBD1. The CDR3 loop spans 12 amino acids. The junction had 9 bases not matched to a gene; V was cut back by 6 bases and J by 8 bases. Germline CDR1 and CDR2: SQVTM and ANQGSEA. The CDR3 nucleotides are TGCAGCGTGGGCGACAGGGCGACGGGCTACACCTTC. Translated, it gives CSVGDRATGYTF.

The chain employs TRBV7-9 and TRBJ1-3, with 8 bases aligning to TRBD1. V dropped 4 bases and J dropped 4; count of bases not matched to a gene: 6. This CDR3 contains 15 residues. Germline loops: CDR1 SEHNR, CDR2 FQNEAQ (reference sequence). Here the CDR3 reads CASSWTGTSGNTIYF. In DNA form, the CDR3 reads TGTGCCAGCAGCTGGACAGGGACCTCAGGAAACACCATATATTTT.

This chain uses TRBV4-3 with TRBJ2-3, with D possibly being TRBD1 (5 bases). The CDR3 extends over 15 amino acids. V lost 0 bases to trimming and J lost 4 bases, with 11 bases between them. CDR1 LGHNA and CDR2 YSLEER come from the germline V gene. CDR3 protein: CASSQEWQGPDTQYF. As DNA, the CDR3 is TGCGCCAGCAGCCAAGAGTGGCAGGGTCCAGATACGCAGTATTTT.

This chain connects TRBV12-5 to TRBJ1-1, with D possibly TRBD1 on 6 matching bases. CDR3 length equals 17 residues. Looked up from germline, CDR1 is LGHNT and CDR2 is FRNRAP. V lost 6 bases and J lost 0, with 20 bases in between. CDR3 DNA sequence: TGTGCTAGTGGCTCTCCCCCCAGGGGACCCATGAACACTGAAGCTTTCTTT. Translated: CASGSPPRGPMNTEAFF.

The chain joins TRBV6-5 to TRBJ2-4; 11 nucleotides agree with TRBD1. Per the germline V gene, CDR1 is MNHEY and CDR2 is SVGAGI. The CDR3 is 14 amino acids. The V and J ends lost 4 bases and 7 bases, in that order; junction bases with no gene match: 3. Here the CDR3 DNA reads TGTGCCAGCAGTTGGACAGGGGGCTGGAACATTCAGTACTTC. Amino acid sequence: CASSWTGGWNIQYF.

This chain links TRBV7-8 with TRBJ2-7; D is possibly TRBD2 (6 bases). The V end was cut by 2 bases, the J end by 2 bases, with 13 bases between. Germline-derived CDR1 and CDR2 are SGHVS and FQNEAQ. The CDR3 has 15 amino acids. CDR3 sequence (DNA): TGTGCCAGCAGCTTAACCGGGGGAGCTCCCTACGAGCAGTACTTC. Protein: CASSLTGGAPYEQYF. Looking up the rest from reference TRBV7-8 and TRBJ2-7 gives the full variable domain: GAGVSQSPRYKVAKRGQDVALRCDPISGHVSLFWYQQALGQGPEFLTYFQNEAQLDKSGLPSDRFFAERPEGSVSTLKIQRTQQEDSAVYLCASSLTGGAPYEQYFGPGTRLTVT.

The chain links TRBV19 to TRBJ2-7, with TRBD1 matching over 11 bases. The germline V gene encodes CDR1 LNHDA and CDR2 SQIVND (reference sequence). V dropped 8 bases and J dropped 0; count of bases not matched to a gene: 3. The CDR3 spans 14 residues. Written as DNA, the CDR3 is TGTGCCAGTGGACAGGGGGCCGCCTCCTACGAGCAGTACTTC. It is translated as CASGQGAASYEQYF.

The chain has TRBV9 and TRBJ1-1; TRBD1 agrees at 7 bases. The CDR3 is 17 amino acids. Germline CDR1 reads SGDLS; CDR2 reads YYNGEE. Trimming cost V 0 bases and J 0 bases; bases outside gene matches: 8. CDR3 DNA sequence: TGTGCCAGCAGCGTAGGGGAAAAGGGGGCTTTGAACACTGAAGCTTTCTTT. Translation: CASSVGEKGALNTEAFF.

The V gene is TRBV5-1, the J gene TRBJ1-2; D unresolved. Germline CDR1 SGHRS, CDR2 YFSETQ. The CDR3 is made up of 15 amino acids. Deletions cut 4 bases from V and 2 bases from J, with 15 bases between. CDR3 sequence: CASSPRGEENYGYTF. CDR3 DNA sequence: TGCGCCAGCAGCCCCAGAGGAGAAGAAAACTATGGCTACACCTTC.